One and the same sample provided the 3 T cell receptor beta chains below, sequenced in a study of monozygotic twins with inflammatory bowel disease. TCRdb reprocessed the 5' RACE reads and reports one entry per CDR3 protein, with no DNA. This sample's table has about 380,000 distinct CDR3 sequences. Sample: blood. These TCRs come from a human donor with ulcerative colitis or Crohn's disease, or a healthy co-twin of an affected twin (not recorded which).

The chain couples TRBV7-9 to TRBJ2-3; TCRdb reports TRBD1, a call that lacks DNA to check it against. Germline values: CDR1 SEHNR, CDR2 FQNEAQ (reference sequence). This CDR3 has 16 amino acids. CDR3: CASSLAGTGGTDTQYF.

The chain combines TRBV6-1 with TRBJ2-7; TCRdb reports TRBD1, a call that lacks DNA to check it against. The CDR3 runs to 14 residues. The germline CDR1 and CDR2 sequences are MNHNS and SASEGT. The chain's CDR3 is CASSSPPRVREQYF.

The chain carries TRBV5-1 and TRBJ2-5; TCRdb proposes TRBD1, but this gene call is untestable without DNA. Germline V gene lookup returns CDR1 SGHRS and CDR2 YFSETQ. The CDR3 runs to 15 residues. CDR3 residues: CASSQTGAPQETQYF.